These 3 T cell receptor beta chains came from one sample sequenced in a study of T cells in Graves' hyperthyroidism and ophthalmopathy. RNA transcripts were the template for amplifying TCR beta CDR3 regions. First-round RT-PCR of the TCR CDR3 relied on the HTBI primer set. TCRdb used MiXCR to reprocess the multiplex PCR reads, holding one entry per CDR3 protein. The sample lists hundreds of thousands of distinct CDR3 sequences, roughly 14% occurring once. Sample: blood. These receptors all stem from a woman aged 40 to 50 with Graves' ophthalmopathy.

Comments on this clonotype: The germline gene is not matched at one end of the junction; a read error may be the cause. The V call is TRBV11-2, the J call TRBJ2-2; the D is unclear. The CDR3 is made up of 19 amino acids. Germline V gene lookup returns CDR1 SGHAT and CDR2 FQNNGV. The CDR3 spells CASSLVQAGQSWSTRELFF. The CDR3 coding sequence is TGTGCCAGCAGCTTAGTCCAGGCTGGGCAGTCCTGGTCCACCCGGGAGCTGTTTTTT.

This clonotype was found many times. The J gene is TRBJ2-5, the V gene TRBV20-1, with D tentatively TRBD2 (6 bases). The V and J ends lost 0 bases and 5 bases respectively, with 16 bases between them. Germline V gives CDR1 DFQATT, CDR2 SNEGSKA (reference sequence). CDR3 length: 15 amino acids. The chain's CDR3 is CSARDASSAGETQYF. The CDR3 bases are TGCAGTGCTAGAGATGCCTCTAGCGCCGGGGAGACCCAGTACTTC.

This clonotype was counted a few times. This chain links TRBV5-5 with TRBJ2-7; D call uncertain. The V gene's germline CDR1 is SGHKS and CDR2 YYEKEE (reference sequence). V gave up 0 bases and J gave up 4 bases, with 11 bases separating them. There are 14 residues in the CDR3. CDR3 in DNA: TGTGCCAGCAGCTTGGACCTGTTGTCGTACGAGCAGTACTTC. This gives the protein CASSLDLLSYEQYF.